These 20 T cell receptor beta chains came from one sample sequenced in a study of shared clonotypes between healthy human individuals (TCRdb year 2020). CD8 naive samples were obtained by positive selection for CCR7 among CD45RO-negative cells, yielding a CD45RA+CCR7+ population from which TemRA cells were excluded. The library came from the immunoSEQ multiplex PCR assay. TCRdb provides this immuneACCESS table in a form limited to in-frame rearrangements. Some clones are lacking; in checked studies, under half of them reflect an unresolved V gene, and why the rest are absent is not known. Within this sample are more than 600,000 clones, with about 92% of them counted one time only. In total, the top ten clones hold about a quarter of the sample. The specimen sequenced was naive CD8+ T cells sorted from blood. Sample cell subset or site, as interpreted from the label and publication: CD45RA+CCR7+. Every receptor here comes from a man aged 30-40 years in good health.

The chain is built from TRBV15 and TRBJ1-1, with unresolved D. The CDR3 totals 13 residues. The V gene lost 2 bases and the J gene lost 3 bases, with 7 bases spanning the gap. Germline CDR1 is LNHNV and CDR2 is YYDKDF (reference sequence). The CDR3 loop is CATSRNQYTEAFF. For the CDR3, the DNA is TGTGCCACCAGCAGAAACCAGTACACTGAAGCTTTCTTT.

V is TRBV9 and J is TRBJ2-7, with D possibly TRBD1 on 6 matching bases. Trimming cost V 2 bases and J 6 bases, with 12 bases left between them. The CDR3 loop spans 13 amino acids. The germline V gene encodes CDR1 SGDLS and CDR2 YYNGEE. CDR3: CASSVDSAFEQYF. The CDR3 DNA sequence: TGTGCCAGCAGCGTGGACAGTGCATTCGAGCAGTACTTC. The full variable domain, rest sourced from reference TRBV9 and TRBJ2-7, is DSGVTQTPKHLITATGQRVTLRCSPRSGDLSVYWYQQSLDQGLQFLIQYYNGEERAKGNILERFSAQQFPDLHSELNLSSLELGDSALYFCASSVDSAFEQYFGPGTRLTVT.

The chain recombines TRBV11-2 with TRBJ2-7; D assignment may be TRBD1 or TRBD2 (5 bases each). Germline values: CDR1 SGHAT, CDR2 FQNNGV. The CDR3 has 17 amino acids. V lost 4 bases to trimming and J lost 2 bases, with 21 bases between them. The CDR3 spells CASSSPTDNRGPYEQYF. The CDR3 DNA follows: TGTGCCAGCAGCTCTCCGACGGACAATCGGGGCCCCTACGAGCAGTACTTC.

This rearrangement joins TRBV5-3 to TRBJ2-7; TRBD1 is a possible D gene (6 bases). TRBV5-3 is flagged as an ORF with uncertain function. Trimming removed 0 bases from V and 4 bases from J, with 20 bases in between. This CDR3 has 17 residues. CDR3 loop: CARSLDRVCAIGYEQYF. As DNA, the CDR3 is TGTGCCAGAAGCTTGGACAGGGTGTGTGCAATAGGGTACGAGCAGTACTTC.

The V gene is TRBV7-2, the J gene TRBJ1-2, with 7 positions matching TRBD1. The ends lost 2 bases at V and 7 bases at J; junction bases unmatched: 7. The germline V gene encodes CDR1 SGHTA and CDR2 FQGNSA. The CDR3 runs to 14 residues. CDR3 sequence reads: CASSLTGDYVGYTF. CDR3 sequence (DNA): TGTGCCAGCAGCTTAACAGGGGACTATGTTGGCTACACCTTC.

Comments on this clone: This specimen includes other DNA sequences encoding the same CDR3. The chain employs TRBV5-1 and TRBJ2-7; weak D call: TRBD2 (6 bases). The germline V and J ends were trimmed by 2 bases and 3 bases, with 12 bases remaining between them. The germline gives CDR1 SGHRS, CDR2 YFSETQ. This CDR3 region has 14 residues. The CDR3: CASSLEGLDYEQYF. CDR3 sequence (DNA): TGCGCCAGCAGCTTAGAGGGACTCGACTACGAGCAGTACTTC. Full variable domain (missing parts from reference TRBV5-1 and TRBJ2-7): KAGVTQTPRYLIKTRGQQVTLSCSPISGHRSVSWYQQTPGQGLQFLFEYFSETQRNKGNFPGRFSGRQFSNSRSEMNVSTLELGDSALYLCASSLEGLDYEQYFGPGTRLTVT.

CDR3 sequence (DNA): TGTGCCAGCAGCTTGGAAGTGGGCGCAGATACGCAGTATTTT. This gives the protein CASSLEVGADTQYF. This chain connects TRBV5-8 to TRBJ2-3; no firm D call. Germline loops: CDR1 SGHTS, CDR2 YDEGEE. The CDR3 is made up of 14 amino acids. V was cut by 0 bases and J by 4 bases, with 9 bases left in between.

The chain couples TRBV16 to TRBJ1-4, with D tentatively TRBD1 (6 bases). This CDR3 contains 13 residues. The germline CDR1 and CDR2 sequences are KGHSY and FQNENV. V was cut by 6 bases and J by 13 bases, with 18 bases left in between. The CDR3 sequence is CASRPTPGGGLFF. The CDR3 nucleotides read TGTGCCAGCAGACCCACACCTGGGGGCGGACTGTTTTTT.

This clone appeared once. CDR3 DNA sequence: TGTGCCAGCAGCTTAGATCCAGAGTCCTACGAGCAGTACTTC. Translated, it gives CASSLDPESYEQYF. The chain carries TRBV7-9 and TRBJ2-7; D not certain. Germline V gives CDR1 SEHNR, CDR2 FQNEAQ (reference sequence). V gave up 1 base and J gave up 1 base, with 8 bases separating them. The CDR3 length is 14 residues.

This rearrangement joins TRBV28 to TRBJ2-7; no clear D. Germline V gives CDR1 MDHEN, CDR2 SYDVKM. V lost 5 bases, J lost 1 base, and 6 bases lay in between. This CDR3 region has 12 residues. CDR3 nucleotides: TGTGCCAGCAGTCTTGAGTCCTACGAGCAGTACTTC. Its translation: CASSLESYEQYF.

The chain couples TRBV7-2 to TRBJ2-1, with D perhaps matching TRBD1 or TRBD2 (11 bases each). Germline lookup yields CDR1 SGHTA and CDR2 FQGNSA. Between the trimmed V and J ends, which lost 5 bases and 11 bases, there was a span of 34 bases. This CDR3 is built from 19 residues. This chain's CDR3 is CASSRPGQGGLAVPFKQFF. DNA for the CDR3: TGTGCCAGCAGCCGTCCGGGACAGGGGGGACTAGCGGTACCTTTTAAGCAGTTCTTC. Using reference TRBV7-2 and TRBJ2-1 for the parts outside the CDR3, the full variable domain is GAGVSQSPSNKVTEKGKDVELRCDPISGHTALYWYRQSLGQGLEFLIYFQGNSAPDKSGLPSDRFSAERTGGSVSTLTIQRTQQEDSAVYLCASSRPGQGGLAVPFKQFFGPGTRLTVL.

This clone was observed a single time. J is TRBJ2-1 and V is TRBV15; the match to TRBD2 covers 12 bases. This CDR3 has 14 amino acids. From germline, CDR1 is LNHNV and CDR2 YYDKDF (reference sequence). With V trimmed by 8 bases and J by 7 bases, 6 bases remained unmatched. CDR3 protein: CATLTSGRGNEQFF. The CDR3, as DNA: TGTGCCACCCTGACTAGCGGGAGAGGGAATGAGCAGTTCTTC.

The CDR3 reads CASSSGLAGQNEQYF. The CDR3 bases are TGTGCCAGCAGCTCTGGACTAGCGGGACAGAACGAGCAGTACTTC. The gene calls are TRBV7-8 and TRBJ2-7; 12 positions agree with TRBD2. Germline assignment: CDR1 SGHVS and CDR2 FQNEAQ. Trimming at V came to 4 bases and at J to 5 bases, leaving 6 bases not matched to a gene. CDR3 length: 15 residues.

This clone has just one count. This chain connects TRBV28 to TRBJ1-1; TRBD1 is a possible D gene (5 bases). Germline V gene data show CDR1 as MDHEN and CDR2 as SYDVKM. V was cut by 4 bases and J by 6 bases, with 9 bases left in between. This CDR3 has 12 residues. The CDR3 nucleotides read TGTGCCAGCAGTTCAGACAGCGCTGAAGCTTTCTTT. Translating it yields CASSSDSAEAFF.

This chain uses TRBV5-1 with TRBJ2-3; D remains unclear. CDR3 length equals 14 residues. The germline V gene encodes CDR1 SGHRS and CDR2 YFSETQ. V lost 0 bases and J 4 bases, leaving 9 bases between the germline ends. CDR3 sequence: CASSLEASPDTQYF. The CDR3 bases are TGCGCCAGCAGCTTGGAGGCCAGCCCAGATACGCAGTATTTT.

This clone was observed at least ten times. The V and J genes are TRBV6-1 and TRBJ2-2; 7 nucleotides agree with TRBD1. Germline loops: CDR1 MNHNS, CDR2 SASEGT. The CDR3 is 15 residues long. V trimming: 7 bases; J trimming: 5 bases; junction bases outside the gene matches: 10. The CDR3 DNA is TGTGCCAGCACGATCGACAGGGTCGTAACCGGGGAGCTGTTTTTT. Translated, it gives CASTIDRVVTGELFF.

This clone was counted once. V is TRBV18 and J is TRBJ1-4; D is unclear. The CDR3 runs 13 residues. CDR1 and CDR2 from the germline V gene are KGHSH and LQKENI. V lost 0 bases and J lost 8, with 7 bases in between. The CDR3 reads CASSPPSTEKLFF. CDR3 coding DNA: TGTGCCAGCTCACCACCTTCTACGGAAAAACTGTTTTTT.

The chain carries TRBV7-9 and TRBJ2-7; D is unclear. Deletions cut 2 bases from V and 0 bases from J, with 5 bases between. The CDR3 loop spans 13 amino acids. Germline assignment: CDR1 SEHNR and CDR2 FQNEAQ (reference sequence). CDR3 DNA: TGTGCCAGCAGCTTAAGGGCCTCCTACGAGCAGTACTTC. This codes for CASSLRASYEQYF.

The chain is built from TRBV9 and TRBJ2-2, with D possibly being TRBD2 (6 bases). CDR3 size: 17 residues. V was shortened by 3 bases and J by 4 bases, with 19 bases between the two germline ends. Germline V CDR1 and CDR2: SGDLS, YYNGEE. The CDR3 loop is CASSAPRSFGSTGELFF. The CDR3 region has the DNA TGTGCCAGCAGCGCCCCCCGGTCGTTCGGGAGCACCGGGGAGCTGTTTTTT.

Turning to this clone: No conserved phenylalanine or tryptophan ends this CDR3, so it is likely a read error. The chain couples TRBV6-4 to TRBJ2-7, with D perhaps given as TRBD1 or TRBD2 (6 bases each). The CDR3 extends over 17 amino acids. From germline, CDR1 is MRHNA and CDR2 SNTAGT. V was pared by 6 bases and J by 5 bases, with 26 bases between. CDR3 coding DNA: TGTGCCAGCAGGGCTCTCGCCGGGGGCCCCAACTACGACGAGCAGTACCTC. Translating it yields CASRALAGGPNYDEQYL.